These T cell receptor beta chains were read from a single sample in a study of CD4+ T cells in melanoma. Assay: immunoSEQ multiplex PCR; the TCRdb copy retains only in-frame clones and omits some. The sample consists of about 55,000 clones, approximately 74% of them appearing once. Specimen: tumor tissue. All receptors come from a human donor with melanoma. Each CDR3 is given with its conserved first and last residue. The D gene is left open where the match is weak. Part of the rows lack a size; the others show once, few, many or a class for expanded clones.

d_gene | abundance | j_gene | v_gene | CDR3nt | CDR3aa
NA | many | TRBJ2-7 | TRBV7-9 | TGTGCCAGCAGCCATCCTCGGGAGACCTACGAGCAGTACTTC | CASSHPRETYEQYF
TRBD1 | NA | TRBJ1-4 | TRBV6-1 | TGTGCCAGCAGGACAGGGGAGGGGGGGGGAAAACTGTTTTTT | CASRTGEGGGKLFF
TRBD1 | NA | TRBJ1-3 | TRBV4-2 | TGTGCCAGCAGCCGGACACAGGGGGAGGTGGGAAACACCATATATTTT | CASSRTQGEVGNTIYF
NA | NA | TRBJ1-1 | TRBV14 | TGTGCCAGCAGCCGTCGCCGGACTAACACTGAAGCTTTCTTT | CASSRRRTNTEAFF
NA | once | TRBJ2-7 | TRBV5-6 | TGTGCCAGCAGCCCCGGGAGCGGGTACGAGCAGTACTTC | CASSPGSGYEQYF
NA | NA | TRBJ1-1 | TRBV30 | TGTGCCTGGTCTACACAGACACCGAACACTGAAGCTTTCTTT | CAWSTQTPNTEAFF
NA | NA | TRBJ2-7 | TRBV7-6 | TGTGCCAGCAGCCAGCGAACGTACGAGCAGTACTTC | CASSQRTYEQYF
NA | NA | TRBJ1-1 | TRBV7-8 | TGTGCCAGCAGCATCAACCAGAACACTGAAGCTTTCTTT | CASSINQNTEAFF
NA | NA | TRBJ2-1 | TRBV5-1 | TGCGCCAGCAGCTTGGGTCGCAGATTTCCGTTTAATGAGCAGTTCTTC | CASSLGRRFPFNEQFF
NA | NA | TRBJ1-6 | TRBV9 | TGTGCCAGCAGCTCAGAGGGAGGCTATAATTCACCCCTCCACTTT | CASSSEGGYNSPLHF
TRBD1 | few | TRBJ2-7 | TRBV18 | TGTGCCAGCTCACCTGGGACAGCTAGCTCCTACGAGCAGTACTTC | CASSPGTASSYEQYF